These 28 T cell receptor beta chains were all obtained from the same sample, sequenced in a study of blood T cell repertoires in COVID-19. Measured with immunoSEQ multiplex PCR; TCRdb has only the in-frame clones, and not every one. The table lists some 220,000 clones, roughly four fifths of them singletons. Sequences were obtained from peripheral blood. All receptors come from a woman under 40 who had recovered from COVID-19.

The J gene is TRBJ2-1, the V gene TRBV6-1, with 10 bases that match TRBD2. The germline CDR1 and CDR2 sequences are MNHNS and SASEGT. The length of the CDR3 is 18 residues. V dropped 2 bases and J dropped 9; count of bases not matched to a gene: 16. This chain's CDR3 is CASSEFLLAGELGGEQFF. The CDR3 DNA sequence: TGTGCCAGCAGTGAATTCCTCCTAGCGGGAGAATTGGGTGGTGAGCAGTTCTTC.

The J gene is TRBJ2-2, the V gene TRBV7-9; D perhaps matches TRBD2 (5 bases). Germline V lookup: CDR1 SEHNR, CDR2 FQNEAQ (reference sequence). V dropped 5 bases and J dropped 5 bases, with 15 bases sitting between them. This CDR3 contains 15 residues. The CDR3, as DNA: TGTGCCAGCAGCCTAGGGAGCGCCGATACCGGGGAGCTGTTTTTT. Protein product: CASSLGSADTGELFF.

This clone was detected only once. This chain connects TRBV5-1 to TRBJ2-5; the match to TRBD2 covers 10 bases. This CDR3 has 16 residues. V dropped 1 base and J dropped 2; count of bases not matched to a gene: 5. CDR1 is SGHRS, CDR2 YFSETQ, per germline. The CDR3 sequence: CASSLFLAGVQETQYF. In nucleotides, the CDR3 is TGCGCCAGCAGCTTGTTCCTAGCGGGAGTGCAAGAGACCCAGTACTTC.

The chain uses TRBV7-6 and TRBJ2-7, with TRBD1 identical over 11 bases. The trim removed 5 bases at V and 4 bases at J, leaving 10 bases unmatched. Germline V CDR1 and CDR2: SGHVS, FNYEAQ. The CDR3 contains 16 residues. In nucleotides, the CDR3 is TGTGCCAGCAGCCTAACCCGGGGACAGGGGGTTTACGAGCAGTACTTC. It specifies CASSLTRGQGVYEQYF.

This clone has only a few counts. The chain recombines TRBV7-2 with TRBJ2-3; 12 nucleotides line up with TRBD2. The germline V gene encodes CDR1 SGHTA and CDR2 FQGNSA. V was pared by 3 bases and J by 6 bases, with 4 bases of the junction left unmatched. The CDR3 has 15 residues. The CDR3 sequence is CASSLGLAGGDTQYF. The CDR3 coding sequence is TGTGCCAGCAGCTTGGGACTAGCGGGTGGCGATACGCAGTATTTT.

The chain uses TRBV5-1 and TRBJ2-3; D is uncertain. Deletions cut 0 bases from V and 2 bases from J, with 13 bases between. Germline-derived CDR1 and CDR2 are SGHRS and YFSETQ. The CDR3 is 16 amino acids. CDR3: CASSLAESSFTDTQYF. The CDR3 DNA reads TGCGCCAGCAGCTTGGCCGAATCCAGTTTCACAGATACGCAGTATTTT.

V is TRBV19 and J is TRBJ1-1; D unclear. CDR1 and CDR2 (germline): LNHDA, SQIVND (reference sequence). This CDR3 contains 13 residues. Trimming shortened V by 8 bases and J by 3 bases, and 13 bases separated the two germline ends. The CDR3 coding sequence is TGTGCCAGTTCTCTCAGTGAGGACACTGAAGCTTTCTTT. Translating gives CASSLSEDTEAFF.

Only one count was recorded for this clone. This sequence joins TRBV6-6 and TRBJ2-1, with 12 bases identical to TRBD2. The V segment lost 6 bases and the J segment 6 bases; nucleotides outside the gene matches: 12. The CDR3 extends over 17 amino acids. Germline-derived CDR1 and CDR2 are MNHNY and SVGAGI (reference sequence). CDR3 nucleotide sequence: TGTGCCAGCAGCCGAACCCGTCTAGCGGGAGGGCCCAATGAGCAGTTCTTC. Residues: CASSRTRLAGGPNEQFF.

This clone occurred once. This sequence joins TRBV30 and TRBJ1-1; 8 positions match TRBD1. With 2 bases clipped from V and 5 bases from J, the junction kept 7 bases outside the gene matches. The CDR3 consists of 14 residues. Germline-derived CDR1 and CDR2 are GTSNPN and SVGIG (reference sequence). The CDR3 DNA reads TGTGCCTGGAGTCGGTATAACAGGGGGACTGAAGCTTTCTTT. Translated, it gives CAWSRYNRGTEAFF.

The rearrangement uses TRBV24-1 and TRBJ1-5, with 8 bases fitting TRBD1. The J segment lost 3 bases and the V segment lost 4 bases, leaving 7 bases of the junction unmatched. This CDR3 comprises 16 residues. The germline V gene has CDR1 KGHDR and CDR2 SFDVKD. CDR3 region: CATSDGDRGYNQPQHF. The CDR3 bases are TGTGCCACCAGTGACGGTGACAGGGGTTACAATCAGCCCCAGCATTTT.

CDR3 amino acids: CAISAQTDTQYF. CDR3 coding DNA: TGTGCCATCAGTGCACAGACGGATACGCAGTATTTT. The chain carries TRBV10-3 and TRBJ2-3; D uncertain. The V end was cut by 4 bases, the J end by 6 bases, with 8 bases between. Germline-derived CDR1 and CDR2 are ENHRY and SYGVKD. The CDR3 is 12 amino acids.

The CDR3 sequence is CASRQEMGQGSTEAFF. As DNA, the CDR3 is TGTGCCAGCAGACAGGAAATGGGACAGGGAAGCACTGAAGCTTTCTTT. The rearrangement joins TRBV5-4 to TRBJ1-1, with 9 bases aligning to TRBD1. Germline V gene lookup returns CDR1 SGHNT and CDR2 YYREEE (reference sequence). The CDR3 is 16 residues long. With 5 bases clipped from V and 4 bases from J, the junction kept 12 bases outside the gene matches. Complete variable domain (other parts from reference TRBV5-4 and TRBJ1-1): ETGVTQSPTHLIKTRGQQVTLRCSSQSGHNTVSWYQQALGQGPQFIFQYYREEENGRGNFPPRFSGLQFPNYSSELNVNALELDDSALYLCASRQEMGQGSTEAFFGQGTRLTVV.

The CDR3 protein is CASSMPGLRETQYF. CDR3 nucleotides: TGTGCCAGCTCTATGCCGGGACTCCGAGAGACCCAGTACTTC. This rearrangement joins TRBV27 to TRBJ2-5; D perhaps matches TRBD2 (6 bases). V was shortened by 8 bases and J by 4 bases, with 17 bases between the two germline ends. The germline V gene encodes CDR1 MNHEY and CDR2 SMNVEV (reference sequence). The CDR3 consists of 14 residues.

The chain couples TRBV28 to TRBJ2-7; TRBD1 matches 8 bases. The germline gives CDR1 MDHEN, CDR2 SYDVKM. V shed 7 bases, J shed 4 bases, and the junction held 21 bases outside the gene matches. CDR3 length equals 18 residues. The CDR3, as DNA: TGTGCCAGCACCCACGTGCTCGGACAGGGAAGTGCGGGGTACGAGCAGTACTTC. Its protein is CASTHVLGQGSAGYEQYF.

This chain links TRBV5-4 with TRBJ2-7; TRBD1 aligns across 10 bases. V dropped 1 base and J dropped 3; count of bases not matched to a gene: 7. The CDR3 extends over 16 amino acids. Germline V gives CDR1 SGHNT, CDR2 YYREEE (reference sequence). This chain's CDR3 is CASSLFRGTGDYEQYF. The CDR3 DNA follows: TGTGCCAGCAGCTTGTTTCGTGGGACAGGGGACTACGAGCAGTACTTC.

The chain has TRBV2 and TRBJ2-7; 8 positions agree with TRBD2. From germline, CDR1 is SNHLY and CDR2 FYNNEI. This CDR3 has 15 residues. Trimming removed 1 base from V and 2 bases from J; junction bases left unmatched: 4. Here the CDR3 DNA reads TGTGCCAGCAGTGAAGTGGGACTAGTCACCTACGAGCAGTACTTC. This sequence encodes CASSEVGLVTYEQYF.

The rearrangement joins TRBV10-3 to TRBJ2-7, with 10 bases lining up with TRBD1. CDR1 ENHRY and CDR2 SYGVKD come from the germline V gene. The V and J ends lost 10 bases and 3 bases, in that order; junction bases with no gene match: 9. CDR3 length equals 14 residues. The CDR3 reads CATRGQGPNYEQYF. The CDR3 nucleotides are TGTGCCACCCGGGGACAGGGGCCCAACTACGAGCAGTACTTC.

This chain uses TRBV5-1 with TRBJ2-5, with 10 bases identical to TRBD1. The CDR3 is 14 residues long. V shed 3 bases, J shed 4 bases, and the junction held 3 bases outside the gene matches. The germline CDR1 and CDR2 sequences are SGHRS and YFSETQ. The CDR3 bases are TGCGCCAGCAGCTCCCGGGACAGGGGAGAGACCCAGTACTTC. Translation: CASSSRDRGETQYF.

The chain links TRBV19 to TRBJ1-2; 7 bases are shared with TRBD1. Looked up from germline, CDR1 is LNHDA and CDR2 is SQIVND (reference sequence). The V and J ends lost 0 bases and 5 bases, in that order; junction bases with no gene match: 6. This CDR3 spans 15 amino acids. The CDR3 DNA sequence: TGTGCCAGTAGTATAGACTACCGACAGGGATATGGCTACACCTTC. Translating it yields CASSIDYRQGYGYTF.

This chain's CDR3 is CASTSRDRPIYEQYF. The CDR3, as DNA: TGTGCCAGCACCAGCCGGGACAGACCCATCTACGAGCAGTACTTC. The V gene is TRBV28, the J gene TRBJ2-7; 7 nucleotides match TRBD1. Trimming took 7 bases from V and 3 from J; bases not matched to a gene: 12. In germline, CDR1 is MDHEN, CDR2 SYDVKM. The CDR3 is made up of 15 amino acids.

V usage is TRBV21-1 and J usage is TRBJ2-7; the table assigns TRBD2, which was not confirmed against the DNA. TRBV21-1 is designated a pseudogene. This CDR3 is 9 amino acids long. The CDR3 DNA reads TGTGCCAGCAGCCGGGAGCAGTACTTC. As protein: CASSREQYF.

This chain connects TRBV12-5 to TRBJ1-3, with D perhaps TRBD1 (6 bases). V was cut by 0 bases and J by 0 bases, with 18 bases left in between. Germline V gives CDR1 LGHNT, CDR2 FRNRAP. This CDR3 contains 19 residues. The chain's CDR3 is CASGLVPGQDSYSGNTIYF. The CDR3 DNA sequence: TGTGCTAGTGGTTTGGTCCCCGGGCAGGACAGTTACTCTGGAAACACCATATATTTT.

The chain employs TRBV10-3 and TRBJ2-7, with TRBD2 identical over 11 bases. CDR3 length: 14 residues. V lost 6 bases to trimming and J lost 5 bases; unmatched junction nucleotides: 6. Germline CDR1 ENHRY, CDR2 SYGVKD. The CDR3 region has the DNA TGTGCCATCAGGGGGACTAGCGGATTAGACGAGCAGTACTTC. It yields the protein CAIRGTSGLDEQYF.

V usage is TRBV2 and J usage is TRBJ1-2; 9 positions match TRBD1. The V segment lost 5 bases and the J segment 10 bases; nucleotides outside the gene matches: 8. The CDR3 extends over 13 amino acids. CDR1 is SNHLY and CDR2 is FYNNEI in the germline V gene. The CDR3 loop reads CASSPSGTGIYTF. The CDR3 DNA is TGTGCCAGCAGTCCCTCCGGGACAGGGATCTACACCTTC.

The DNA for the CDR3 is TGTGCCACCACTTCCGGGGGGGAACCCCTCCACTTT. This sequence encodes CATTSGGEPLHF. J is TRBJ1-6 and V is TRBV18, with D perhaps TRBD1 (5 bases). The CDR3 is 12 amino acids. CDR1 KGHSH and CDR2 LQKENI come from the germline V gene. V was trimmed by 10 bases and J by 12 bases, leaving 16 bases between them.

V usage is TRBV19 and J usage is TRBJ2-3; TRBD2 matches at 8 bases. The J segment lost 4 bases and the V segment lost 5 bases, leaving 8 bases of the junction unmatched. CDR1 is LNHDA, CDR2 SQIVND, per germline (reference sequence). The CDR3 covers 15 residues. The chain's CDR3 is CASSRSGSEADTQYF. The CDR3, as DNA: TGTGCCAGTAGTCGAAGCGGGAGCGAGGCAGATACGCAGTATTTT.

The chain is built from TRBV24-1 and TRBJ1-6; no reliable D call. Germline lookup yields CDR1 KGHDR and CDR2 SFDVKD. The CDR3 contains 14 residues. The V end was cut by 3 bases, the J end by 5 bases, with 7 bases between. The CDR3 coding sequence is TGTGCCACCAGTGATCGGGGAGATAATTCACCCCTCCACTTT. Protein product: CATSDRGDNSPLHF.

This rearrangement joins TRBV9 to TRBJ2-1; the match to TRBD2 covers 8 bases. The length of the CDR3 is 16 residues. V lost 3 bases and J lost 0; bases outside the gene matches: 5. Per the germline V gene, CDR1 is SGDLS and CDR2 is YYNGEE. The CDR3 sequence is CASSASSGLSYNEQFF. DNA for the CDR3: TGTGCCAGCAGCGCCTCTAGCGGGCTCTCCTACAATGAGCAGTTCTTC.